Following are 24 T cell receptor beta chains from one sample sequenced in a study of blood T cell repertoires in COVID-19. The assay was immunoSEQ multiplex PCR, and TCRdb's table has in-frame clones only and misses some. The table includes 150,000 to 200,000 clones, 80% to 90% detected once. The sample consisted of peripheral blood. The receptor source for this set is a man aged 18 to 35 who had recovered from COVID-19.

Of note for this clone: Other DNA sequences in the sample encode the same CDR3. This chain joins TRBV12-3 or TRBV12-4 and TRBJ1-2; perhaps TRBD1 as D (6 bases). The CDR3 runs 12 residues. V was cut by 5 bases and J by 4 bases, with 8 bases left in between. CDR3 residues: CASSLRGYGYTF. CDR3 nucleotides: TGTGCCAGCAGTCTCAGGGGCTATGGCTACACCTTC.

The CDR3 DNA reads as TGTGCCAGCAGCTTTGTCGCCCCCCCTTGGGGCAACACTGAAGCTTTCTTT. Amino acid sequence: CASSFVAPPWGNTEAFF. The chain links TRBV5-6 to TRBJ1-1; maybe TRBD1 (5 bases). Trimming took 2 bases from V and 2 from J, leaving 19 bases between them. The CDR3 totals 17 residues. Germline loops: CDR1 SGHDT, CDR2 YYEEEE.

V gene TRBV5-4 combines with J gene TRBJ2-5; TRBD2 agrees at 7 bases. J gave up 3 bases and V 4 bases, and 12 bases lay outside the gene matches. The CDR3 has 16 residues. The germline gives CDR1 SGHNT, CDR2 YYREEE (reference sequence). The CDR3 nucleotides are TGTGCCAGCAGCCACATTCCAGCGGGGTCCAAAGAGACCCAGTACTTC. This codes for CASSHIPAGSKETQYF.

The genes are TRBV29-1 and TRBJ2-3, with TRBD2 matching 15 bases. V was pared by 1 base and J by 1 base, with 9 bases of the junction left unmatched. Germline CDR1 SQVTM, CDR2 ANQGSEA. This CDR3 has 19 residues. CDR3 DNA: TGCAGCGTTGAAGTCCTCTGGACTAGCGGGAGGGCCGGCACAGATACGCAGTATTTT. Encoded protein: CSVEVLWTSGRAGTDTQYF.

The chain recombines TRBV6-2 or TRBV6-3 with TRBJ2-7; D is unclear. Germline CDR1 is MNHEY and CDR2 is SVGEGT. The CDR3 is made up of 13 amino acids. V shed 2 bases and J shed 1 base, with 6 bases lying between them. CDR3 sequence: CASSYGPSYEQYF. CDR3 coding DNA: TGTGCCAGCAGTTACGGGCCGTCCTACGAGCAGTACTTC.

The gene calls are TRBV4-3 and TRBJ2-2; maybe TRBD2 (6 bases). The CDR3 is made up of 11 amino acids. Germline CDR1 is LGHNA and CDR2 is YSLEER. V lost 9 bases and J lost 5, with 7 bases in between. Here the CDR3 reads CASGGTGELFF. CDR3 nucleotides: TGCGCCAGTGGGGGGACCGGGGAGCTGTTTTTT.

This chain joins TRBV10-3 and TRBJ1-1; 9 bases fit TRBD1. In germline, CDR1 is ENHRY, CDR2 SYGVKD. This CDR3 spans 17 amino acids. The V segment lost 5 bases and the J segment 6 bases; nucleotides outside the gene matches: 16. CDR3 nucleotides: TGTGCCATCAGTCCGGGACAGGGAGCAGGAGCCTTGGCTGAAGCTTTCTTT. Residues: CAISPGQGAGALAEAFF.

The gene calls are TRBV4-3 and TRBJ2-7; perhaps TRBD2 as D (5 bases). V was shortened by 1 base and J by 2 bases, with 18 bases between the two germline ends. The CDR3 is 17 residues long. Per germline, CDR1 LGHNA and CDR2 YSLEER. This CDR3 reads CASSQGRRAIGTYEQYF. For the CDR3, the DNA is TGCGCCAGCAGCCAAGGGAGGCGGGCCATCGGCACCTACGAGCAGTACTTC.

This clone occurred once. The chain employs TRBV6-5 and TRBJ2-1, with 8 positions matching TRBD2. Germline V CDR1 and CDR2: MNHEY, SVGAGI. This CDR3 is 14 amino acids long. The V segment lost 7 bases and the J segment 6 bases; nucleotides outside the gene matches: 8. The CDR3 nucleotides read TGTGCCAGCACTCCCGGGACTAGTGGCAATGAGCAGTTCTTC. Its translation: CASTPGTSGNEQFF.

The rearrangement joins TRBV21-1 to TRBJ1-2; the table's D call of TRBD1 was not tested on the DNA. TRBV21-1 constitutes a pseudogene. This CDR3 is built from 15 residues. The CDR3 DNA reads TGTGCCAGCAGCTATCGGACAGCCTTCAAAGATGGCTACACCTTC. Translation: CASSYRTAFKDGYTF.

The CDR3 region has the DNA TGTGCCAGCAGCTTTTCACAACAGGGATCTAGCACAGATACGCAGTATTTT. Encoded protein: CASSFSQQGSSTDTQYF. The chain has TRBV7-8 and TRBJ2-3, with a weak D call TRBD1 (6 bases). The CDR3 contains 17 residues. V was shortened by 3 bases and J by 0 bases, with 16 bases between the two germline ends. The germline V gene encodes CDR1 SGHVS and CDR2 FQNEAQ.

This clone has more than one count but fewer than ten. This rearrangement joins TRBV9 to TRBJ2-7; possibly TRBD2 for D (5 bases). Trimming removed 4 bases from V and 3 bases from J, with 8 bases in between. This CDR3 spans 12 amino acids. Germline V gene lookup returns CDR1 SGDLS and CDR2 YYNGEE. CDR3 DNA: TGTGCCAGCAGCCCTGGACTCTACGAGCAGTACTTC. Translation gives CASSPGLYEQYF.

CDR3 bases: TGTGCCAGCAGCGTCCCGGGGGGTGTTAAGAATGAGCAGTTCTTC. Protein sequence: CASSVPGGVKNEQFF. The chain uses TRBV13 and TRBJ2-1; 7 bases fit TRBD2. The CDR3 is 15 amino acids. V lost 5 bases and J lost 7; bases outside the gene matches: 11. CDR1 PRHDT and CDR2 FYEKMQ come from the germline V gene (reference sequence).

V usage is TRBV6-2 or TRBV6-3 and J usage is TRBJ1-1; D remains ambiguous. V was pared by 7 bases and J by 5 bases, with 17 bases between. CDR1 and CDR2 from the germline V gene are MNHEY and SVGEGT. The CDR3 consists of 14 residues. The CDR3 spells CASIPEGWSTEAFF. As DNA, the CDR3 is TGTGCCAGCATCCCAGAGGGATGGTCGACTGAAGCTTTCTTT.

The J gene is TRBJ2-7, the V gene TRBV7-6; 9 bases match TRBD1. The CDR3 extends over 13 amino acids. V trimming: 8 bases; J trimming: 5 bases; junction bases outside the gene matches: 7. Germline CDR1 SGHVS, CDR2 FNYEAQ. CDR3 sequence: CASGTGGLDEQYF. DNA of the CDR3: TGTGCCAGCGGAACAGGGGGCCTGGACGAGCAGTACTTC.

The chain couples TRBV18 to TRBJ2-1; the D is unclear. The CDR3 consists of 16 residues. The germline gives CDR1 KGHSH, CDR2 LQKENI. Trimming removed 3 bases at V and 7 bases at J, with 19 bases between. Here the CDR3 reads CASSPRPDFKENEQFF. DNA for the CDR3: TGTGCCAGCTCACCCCGGCCCGACTTTAAGGAAAATGAGCAGTTCTTC.

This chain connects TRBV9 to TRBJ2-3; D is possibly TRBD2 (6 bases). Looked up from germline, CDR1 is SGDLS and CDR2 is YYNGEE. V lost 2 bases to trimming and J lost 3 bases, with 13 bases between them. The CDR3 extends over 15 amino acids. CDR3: CASSVGLKGTDTQYF. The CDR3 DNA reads TGTGCCAGCAGCGTGGGACTTAAAGGGACAGATACGCAGTATTTT.

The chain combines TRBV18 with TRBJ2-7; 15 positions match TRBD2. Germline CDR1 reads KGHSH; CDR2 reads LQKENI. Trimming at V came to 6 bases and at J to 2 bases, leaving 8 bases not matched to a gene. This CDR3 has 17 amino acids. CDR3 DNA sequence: TGTGCCAGCTCCCCCGGACTAGCGGGAGGGCCCCCCTACGAGCAGTACTTC. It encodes CASSPGLAGGPPYEQYF.

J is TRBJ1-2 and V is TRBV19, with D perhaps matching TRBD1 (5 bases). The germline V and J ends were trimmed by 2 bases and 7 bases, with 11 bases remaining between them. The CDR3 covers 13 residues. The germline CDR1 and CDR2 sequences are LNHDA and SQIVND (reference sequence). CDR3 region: CASSINQGVGYTF. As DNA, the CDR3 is TGTGCCAGTAGTATAAACCAGGGTGTTGGCTACACCTTC.

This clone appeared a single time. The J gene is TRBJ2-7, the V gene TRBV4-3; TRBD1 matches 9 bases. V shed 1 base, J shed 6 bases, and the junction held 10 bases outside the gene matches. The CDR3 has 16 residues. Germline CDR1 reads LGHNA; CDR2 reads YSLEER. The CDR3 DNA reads TGCGCCAGCAGCCAAGCCCGGACAGGGGTTGGGGTCGAGCAGTACTTC. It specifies CASSQARTGVGVEQYF.

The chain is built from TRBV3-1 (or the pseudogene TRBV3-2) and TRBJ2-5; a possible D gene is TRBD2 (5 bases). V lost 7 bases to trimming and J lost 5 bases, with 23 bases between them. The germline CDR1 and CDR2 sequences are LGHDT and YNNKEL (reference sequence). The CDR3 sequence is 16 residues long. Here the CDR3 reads CASNRRRVGKRETQYF. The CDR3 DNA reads TGTGCCAGCAACCGAAGGCGGGTAGGCAAGAGGGAGACCCAGTACTTC.

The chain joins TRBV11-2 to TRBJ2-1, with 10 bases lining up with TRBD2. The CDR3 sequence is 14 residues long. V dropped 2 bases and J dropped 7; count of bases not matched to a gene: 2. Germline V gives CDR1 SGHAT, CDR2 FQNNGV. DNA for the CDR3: TGTGCCAGCAGCTTACAACTAGCGGGAAATGAGCAGTTCTTC. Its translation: CASSLQLAGNEQFF.

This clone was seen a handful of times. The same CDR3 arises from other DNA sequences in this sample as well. This CDR3 is CASSLTSGPYNEQFF. In DNA, the CDR3 is TGTGCCAGCAGCTTGACTAGCGGGCCCTACAATGAGCAGTTCTTC. This chain joins TRBV7-2 and TRBJ2-1, with 10 bases that match TRBD2. J gave up 2 bases and V 3 bases, and 1 base lay outside the gene matches. The germline gives CDR1 SGHTA, CDR2 FQGNSA. This CDR3 comprises 15 residues.

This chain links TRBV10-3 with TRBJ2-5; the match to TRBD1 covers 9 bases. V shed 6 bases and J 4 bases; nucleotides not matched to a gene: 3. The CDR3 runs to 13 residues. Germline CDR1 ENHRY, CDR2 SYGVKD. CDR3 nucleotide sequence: TGTGCCATCAGACAGGGGGCGGGAGAGACCCAGTACTTC. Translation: CAIRQGAGETQYF.